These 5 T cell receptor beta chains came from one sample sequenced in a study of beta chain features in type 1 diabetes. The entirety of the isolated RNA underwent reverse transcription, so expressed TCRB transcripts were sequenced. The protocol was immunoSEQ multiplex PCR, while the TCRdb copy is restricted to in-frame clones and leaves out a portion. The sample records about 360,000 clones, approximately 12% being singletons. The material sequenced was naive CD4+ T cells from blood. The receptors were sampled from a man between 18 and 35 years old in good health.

The CDR3 is CASSPYSGRYYEQYF. The CDR3 DNA follows: TGCGCCAGCAGCCCCTACTCGGGGAGGTACTACGAGCAGTACTTC. V is TRBV4-1 and J is TRBJ2-7; perhaps TRBD2 as D (6 bases). Germline V lookup: CDR1 MGHRA, CDR2 YSYEKL. V was trimmed by 4 bases and J by 3 bases, leaving 16 bases between them. The CDR3 length is 15 residues.

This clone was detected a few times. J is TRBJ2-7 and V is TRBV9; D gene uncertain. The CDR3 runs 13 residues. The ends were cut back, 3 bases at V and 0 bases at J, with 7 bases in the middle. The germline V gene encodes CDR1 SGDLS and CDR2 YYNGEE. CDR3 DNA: TGTGCCAGCAGCGCCCCGAGCTCCTACGAGCAGTACTTC. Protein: CASSAPSSYEQYF.

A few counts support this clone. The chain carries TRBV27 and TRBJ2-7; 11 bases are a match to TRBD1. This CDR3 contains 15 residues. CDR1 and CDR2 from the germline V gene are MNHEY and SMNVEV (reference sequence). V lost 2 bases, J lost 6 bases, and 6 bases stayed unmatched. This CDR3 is CASSLGQGARGEQYF. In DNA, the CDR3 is TGTGCCAGCAGTTTAGGACAGGGGGCGCGGGGCGAGCAGTACTTC.

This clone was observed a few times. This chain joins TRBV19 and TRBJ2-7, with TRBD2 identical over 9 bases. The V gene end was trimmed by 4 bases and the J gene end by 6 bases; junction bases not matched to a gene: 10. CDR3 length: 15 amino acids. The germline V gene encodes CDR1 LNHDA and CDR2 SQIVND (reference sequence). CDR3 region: CASSRTSGRKTEQYF. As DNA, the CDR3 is TGTGCCAGTAGTAGGACGAGCGGGAGGAAAACCGAGCAGTACTTC.

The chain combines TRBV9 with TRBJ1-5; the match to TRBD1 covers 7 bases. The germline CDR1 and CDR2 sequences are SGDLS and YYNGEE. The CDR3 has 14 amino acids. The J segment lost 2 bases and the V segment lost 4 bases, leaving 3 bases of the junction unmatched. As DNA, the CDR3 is TGTGCCAGCAGCTCAGACAGGGGCAATCAGCCCCAGCATTTT. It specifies CASSSDRGNQPQHF.